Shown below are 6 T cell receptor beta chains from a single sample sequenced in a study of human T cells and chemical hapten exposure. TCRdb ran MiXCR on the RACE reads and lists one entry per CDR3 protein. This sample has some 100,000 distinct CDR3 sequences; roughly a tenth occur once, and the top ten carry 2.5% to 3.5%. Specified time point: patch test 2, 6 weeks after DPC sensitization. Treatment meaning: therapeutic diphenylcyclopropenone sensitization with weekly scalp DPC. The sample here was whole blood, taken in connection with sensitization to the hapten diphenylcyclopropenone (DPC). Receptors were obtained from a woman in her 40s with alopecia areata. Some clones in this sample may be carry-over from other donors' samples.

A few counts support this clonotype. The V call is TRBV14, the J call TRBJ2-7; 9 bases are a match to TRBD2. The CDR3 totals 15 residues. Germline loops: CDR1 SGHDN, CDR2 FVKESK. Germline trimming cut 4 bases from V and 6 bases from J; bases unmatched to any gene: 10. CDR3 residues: CASSPYGGLASEQYF. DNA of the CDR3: TGTGCCAGCAGCCCCTATGGCGGACTAGCGTCCGAGCAGTACTTC. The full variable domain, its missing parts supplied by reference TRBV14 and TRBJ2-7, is EAGVTQFPSHSVIEKGQTVTLRCDPISGHDNLYWYRRVMGKEIKFLLHFVKESKQDESGMPNNRFLAERTGGTYSTLKVQPAELEDSGVYFCASSPYGGLASEQYFGPGTRLTVT.

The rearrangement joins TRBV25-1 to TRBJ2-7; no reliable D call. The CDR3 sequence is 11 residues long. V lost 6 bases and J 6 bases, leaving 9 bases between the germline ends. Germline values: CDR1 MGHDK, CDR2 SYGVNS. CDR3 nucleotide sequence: TGTGCCAGCAGAGTGGGATCCGAGCAGTACTTC. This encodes CASRVGSEQYF.

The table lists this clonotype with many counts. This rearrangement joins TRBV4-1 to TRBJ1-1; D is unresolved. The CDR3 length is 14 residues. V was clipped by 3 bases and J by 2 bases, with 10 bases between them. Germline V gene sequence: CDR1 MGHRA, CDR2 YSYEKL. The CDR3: CASSQIAYNTEAFF. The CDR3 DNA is TGCGCCAGCAGCCAGATCGCATACAACACTGAAGCTTTCTTT.

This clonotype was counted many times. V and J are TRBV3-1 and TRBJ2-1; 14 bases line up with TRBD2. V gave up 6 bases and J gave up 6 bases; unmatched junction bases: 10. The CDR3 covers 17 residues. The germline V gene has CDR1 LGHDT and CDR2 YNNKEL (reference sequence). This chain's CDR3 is CASRRTSGGPLFNEQFF. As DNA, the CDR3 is TGTGCCAGCAGACGGACTAGCGGGGGGCCCCTTTTCAATGAGCAGTTCTTC.

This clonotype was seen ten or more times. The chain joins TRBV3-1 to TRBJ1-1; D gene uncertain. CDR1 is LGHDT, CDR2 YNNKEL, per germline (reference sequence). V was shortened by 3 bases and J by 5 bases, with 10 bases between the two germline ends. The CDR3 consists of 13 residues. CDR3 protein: CASSQEGWTEAFF. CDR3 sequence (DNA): TGTGCCAGCAGCCAGGAGGGTTGGACTGAAGCTTTCTTT.

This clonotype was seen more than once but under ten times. The CDR3 protein is CASTLVGGRGEQYF. CDR3 DNA: TGTGCCAGCACTTTGGTAGGGGGCCGGGGCGAGCAGTACTTC. The chain carries TRBV6-2 or TRBV6-3 and TRBJ2-7; 7 bases are shared with TRBD1. V was clipped by 7 bases and J by 6 bases; unmatched bases: 12. Looked up from germline, CDR1 is MNHEY and CDR2 is SVGEGT. This CDR3 has 14 amino acids.